This T cell receptor (beta chain) came from a study of T cell responses to AZD1222 COVID-19 vaccine. In regard to this clone: What it binds is not known.

Data came from immunoSEQ multiplex PCR; TCRdb stores just in-frame clones and leaves some out. The table shows 100,000 to 150,000 clones, with approximately 88% occurring only once. With 10 bases removed from V and 3 bases from J, the gap between germline ends came to 10 bases. This CDR3 has 12 amino acids. Per the germline V gene, CDR1 is LGHDT and CDR2 is YNNKEL (reference sequence). Study-wide results and caveats: Spike-specific TCR breadth and depth grew following two AZD1222 doses. Mapped onto spike, vaccine-associated CD4 TCRs spanned it and were dominant at 160-218 and 743-854. The sample set comprised mostly white British donors with more females, and clonal diversity was possibly underestimated.

The input for sequencing was peripheral blood, taken on day 0 of AZD1222 vaccination. The receptor comes from an adult in good health. The rearrangement joins TRBV3-1 (or the pseudogene TRBV3-2) to TRBJ1-3, with TRBD1 as a possible D gene (5 bases). The CDR3 loop reads CATEGHGNTIYF. The CDR3, as DNA: TGTGCCACAGAAGGACATGGAAACACCATATATTTT.